This entry describes one T cell receptor (beta chain). Its antigen is not known. The data belong to a study of shared clonotypes between healthy human individuals. Method: immunoSEQ multiplex PCR; TCRdb's copy keeps in-frame clones and lacks some. The table has under 2,500,000 clones, around 95% seen once. Trimming at V came to 7 bases and at J to 1 base, leaving 2 bases not matched to a gene. CDR1 and CDR2 from the germline V gene are PRHDT and FYEKMQ (reference sequence). The CDR3 runs 15 residues. Findings of the study overall: Represented genetic and exposure-history diversity was restricted by having few donors.

The receptor was derived from a man aged 18 to 30 in good health. Material: naive CD4+ T cells sorted from blood. The subset here: CD45RA+ positively selected. The chain couples TRBV13 to TRBJ2-5, with 14 nucleotides matching TRBD2. The CDR3 coding sequence is TGTGCCAGCAACGGACTAGCGGGAGGCCAAGAGACCCAGTACTTC. It yields the protein CASNGLAGGQETQYF.